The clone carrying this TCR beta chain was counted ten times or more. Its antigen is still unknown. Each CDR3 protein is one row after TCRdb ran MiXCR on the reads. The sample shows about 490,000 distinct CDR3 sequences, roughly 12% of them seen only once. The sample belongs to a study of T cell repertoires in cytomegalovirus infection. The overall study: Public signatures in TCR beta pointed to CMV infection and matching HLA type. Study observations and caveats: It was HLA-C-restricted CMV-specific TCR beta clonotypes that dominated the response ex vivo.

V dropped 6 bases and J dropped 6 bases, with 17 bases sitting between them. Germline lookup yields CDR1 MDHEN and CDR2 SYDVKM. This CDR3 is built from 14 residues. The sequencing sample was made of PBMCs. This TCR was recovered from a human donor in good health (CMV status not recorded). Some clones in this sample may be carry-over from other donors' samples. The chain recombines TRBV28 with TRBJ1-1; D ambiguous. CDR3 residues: CASSPSANGPEAFF. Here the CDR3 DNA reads TGTGCCAGCAGCCCGTCGGCCAATGGCCCTGAAGCTTTCTTT.